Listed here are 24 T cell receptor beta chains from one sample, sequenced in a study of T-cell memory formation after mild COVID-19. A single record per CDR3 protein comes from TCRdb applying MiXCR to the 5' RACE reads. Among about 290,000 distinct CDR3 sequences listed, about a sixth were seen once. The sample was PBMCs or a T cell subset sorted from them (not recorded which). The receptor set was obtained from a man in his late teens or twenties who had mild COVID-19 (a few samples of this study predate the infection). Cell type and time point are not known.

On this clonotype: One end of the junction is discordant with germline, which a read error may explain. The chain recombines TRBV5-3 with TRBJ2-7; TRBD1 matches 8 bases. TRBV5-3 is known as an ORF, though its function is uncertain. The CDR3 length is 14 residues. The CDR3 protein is CASSPDRGSYEQNF. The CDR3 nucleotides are TGTGCCAGCAGCCCAGACAGGGGATCCTACGAGCAGAACTTC.

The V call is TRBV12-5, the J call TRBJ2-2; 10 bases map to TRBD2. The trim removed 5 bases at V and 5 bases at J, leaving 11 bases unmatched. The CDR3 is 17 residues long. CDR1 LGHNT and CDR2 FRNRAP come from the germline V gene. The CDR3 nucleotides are TGTGCTAGTGGTCGTTATAGCGGGGGGATCAATACCGGGGAGCTGTTTTTT. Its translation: CASGRYSGGINTGELFF.

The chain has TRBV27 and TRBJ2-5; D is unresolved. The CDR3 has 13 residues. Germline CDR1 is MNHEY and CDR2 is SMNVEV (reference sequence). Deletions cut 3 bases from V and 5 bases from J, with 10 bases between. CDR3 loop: CASSLSFGETQYF. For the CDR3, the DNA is TGTGCCAGCAGTTTGTCTTTTGGGGAGACCCAGTACTTC.

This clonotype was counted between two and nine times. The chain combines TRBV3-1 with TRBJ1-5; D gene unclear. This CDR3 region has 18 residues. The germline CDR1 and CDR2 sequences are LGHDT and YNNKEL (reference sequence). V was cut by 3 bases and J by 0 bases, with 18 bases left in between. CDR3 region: CASSQGRTSRYSNQPQHF. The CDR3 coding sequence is TGTGCCAGCAGCCAGGGCAGGACGAGTAGATATAGCAATCAGCCCCAGCATTTT.

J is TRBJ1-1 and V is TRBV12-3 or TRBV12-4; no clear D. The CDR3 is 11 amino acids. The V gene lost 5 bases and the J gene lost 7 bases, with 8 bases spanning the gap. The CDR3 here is CASSLGLEAFF. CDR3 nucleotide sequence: TGTGCCAGCAGTCTAGGTCTTGAAGCTTTCTTT.

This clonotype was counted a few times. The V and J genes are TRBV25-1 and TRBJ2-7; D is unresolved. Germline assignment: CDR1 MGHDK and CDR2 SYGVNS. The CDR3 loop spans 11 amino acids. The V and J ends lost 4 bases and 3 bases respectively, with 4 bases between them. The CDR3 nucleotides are TGTGCCAGCAGTGGGAACTACGAGCAGTACTTC. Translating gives CASSGNYEQYF.

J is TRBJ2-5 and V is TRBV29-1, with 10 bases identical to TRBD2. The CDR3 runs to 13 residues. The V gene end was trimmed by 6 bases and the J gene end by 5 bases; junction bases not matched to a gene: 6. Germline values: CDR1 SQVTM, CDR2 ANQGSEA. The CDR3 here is CSVGAGGPETQYF. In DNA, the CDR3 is TGCAGCGTGGGAGCGGGGGGGCCCGAGACCCAGTACTTC.

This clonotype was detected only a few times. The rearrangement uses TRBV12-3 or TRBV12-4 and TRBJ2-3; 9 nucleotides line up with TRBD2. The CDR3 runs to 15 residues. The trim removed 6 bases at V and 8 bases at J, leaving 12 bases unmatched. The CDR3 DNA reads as TGTGCCAGCAGCCCGGCCGCGGGGGGGATGGGTACGCAGTATTTT. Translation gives CASSPAAGGMGTQYF.

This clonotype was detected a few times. The CDR3 DNA reads as TGCGCCAGCAGGCGGGGCGGCAATGAGCAGTTCTTC. The encoded protein is CASRRGGNEQFF. The V and J genes are TRBV5-1 and TRBJ2-1; weak D call: TRBD2 (6 bases). The CDR3 has 12 amino acids. Deletions cut 5 bases from V and 6 bases from J, with 9 bases between. Germline assignment: CDR1 SGHRS and CDR2 YFSETQ.

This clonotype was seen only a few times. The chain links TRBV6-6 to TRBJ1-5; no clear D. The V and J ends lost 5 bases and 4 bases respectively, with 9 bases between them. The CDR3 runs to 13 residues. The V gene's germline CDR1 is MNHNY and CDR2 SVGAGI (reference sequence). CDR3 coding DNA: TGTGCCAGCAGTGTCCGCTCAAATCAGCCCCAGCATTTT. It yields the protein CASSVRSNQPQHF.

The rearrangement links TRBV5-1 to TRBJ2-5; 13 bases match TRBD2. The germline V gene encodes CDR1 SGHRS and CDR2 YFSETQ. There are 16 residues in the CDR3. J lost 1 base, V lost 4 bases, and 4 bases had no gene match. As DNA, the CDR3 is TGCGCCAGCAGCCTCGGACTAGCGGGGGCCCAAGAGACCCAGTACTTC. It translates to CASSLGLAGAQETQYF.

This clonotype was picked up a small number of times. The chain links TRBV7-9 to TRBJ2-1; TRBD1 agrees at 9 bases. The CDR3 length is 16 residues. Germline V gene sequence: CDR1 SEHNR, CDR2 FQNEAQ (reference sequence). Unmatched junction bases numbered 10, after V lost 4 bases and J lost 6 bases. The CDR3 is CASSSNRGRTSNEQFF. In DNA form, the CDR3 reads TGTGCCAGCAGCTCTAACAGGGGGCGTACGTCCAATGAGCAGTTCTTC.

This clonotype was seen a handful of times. In DNA form, the CDR3 reads TGTGCCAGCAGCCCAGGGGCAAGTCAATCCTACGAGCAGTACTTC. Amino acid sequence: CASSPGASQSYEQYF. The rearrangement joins TRBV5-5 to TRBJ2-7; possible D gene TRBD1, 6 bases. The germline V and J ends were trimmed by 4 bases and 1 base, with 15 bases remaining between them. The CDR3 loop spans 15 amino acids. Germline V gene data show CDR1 as SGHKS and CDR2 as YYEKEE (reference sequence).

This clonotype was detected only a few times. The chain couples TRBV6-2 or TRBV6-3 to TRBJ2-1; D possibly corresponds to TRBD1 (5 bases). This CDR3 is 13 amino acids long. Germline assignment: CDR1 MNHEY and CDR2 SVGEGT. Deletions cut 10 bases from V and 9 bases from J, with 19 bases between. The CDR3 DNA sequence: TGTGCCATCAAGGGGCAGCCCCATGGTGAGCAGTTCTTC. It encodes CAIKGQPHGEQFF.

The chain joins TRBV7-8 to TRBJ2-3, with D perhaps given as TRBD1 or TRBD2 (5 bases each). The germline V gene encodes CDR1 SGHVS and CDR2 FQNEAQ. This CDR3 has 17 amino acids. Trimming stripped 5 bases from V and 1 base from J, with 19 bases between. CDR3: CASSPRGPTFGTDTQYF. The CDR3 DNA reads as TGTGCCAGCAGCCCACGGGGACCGACATTTGGCACAGATACGCAGTATTTT.

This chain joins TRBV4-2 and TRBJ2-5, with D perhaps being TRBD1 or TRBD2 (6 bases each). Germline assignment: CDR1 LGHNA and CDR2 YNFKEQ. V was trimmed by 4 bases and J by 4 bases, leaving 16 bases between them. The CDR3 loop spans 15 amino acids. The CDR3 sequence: CASSPGGGNTETQYF. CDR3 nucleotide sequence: TGTGCCAGCAGCCCAGGAGGGGGAAATACAGAGACCCAGTACTTC.

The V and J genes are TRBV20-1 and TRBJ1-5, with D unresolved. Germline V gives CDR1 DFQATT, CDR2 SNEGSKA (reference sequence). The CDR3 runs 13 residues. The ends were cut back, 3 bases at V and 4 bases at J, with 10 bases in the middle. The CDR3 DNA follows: TGCAGTGCTAGCCGGCCGGGAAATCAGCCCCAGCATTTT. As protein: CSASRPGNQPQHF.

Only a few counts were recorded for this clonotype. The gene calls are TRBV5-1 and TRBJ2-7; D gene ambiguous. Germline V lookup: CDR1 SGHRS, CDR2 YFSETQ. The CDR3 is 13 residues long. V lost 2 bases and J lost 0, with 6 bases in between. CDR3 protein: CASSFYVSYEQYF. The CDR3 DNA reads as TGCGCCAGCAGCTTTTACGTCTCCTACGAGCAGTACTTC. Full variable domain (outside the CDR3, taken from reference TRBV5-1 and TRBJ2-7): KAGVTQTPRYLIKTRGQQVTLSCSPISGHRSVSWYQQTPGQGLQFLFEYFSETQRNKGNFPGRFSGRQFSNSRSEMNVSTLELGDSALYLCASSFYVSYEQYFGPGTRLTVT.

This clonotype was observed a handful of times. The CDR3 nucleotides are TGCGCCAGCAGCCTATACTTAGCGGGGGCCCGTTACGAGCAGTACTTC. Translation gives CASSLYLAGARYEQYF. The chain combines TRBV4-1 with TRBJ2-7; 9 bases map to TRBD2. Germline values: CDR1 MGHRA, CDR2 YSYEKL. The CDR3 sequence is 16 residues long. V lost 4 bases to trimming and J lost 4 bases; unmatched junction nucleotides: 11.

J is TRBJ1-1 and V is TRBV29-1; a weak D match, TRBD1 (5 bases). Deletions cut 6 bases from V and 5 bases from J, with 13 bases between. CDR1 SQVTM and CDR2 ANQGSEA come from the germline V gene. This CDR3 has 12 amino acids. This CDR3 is CSVHPGGTEAFF. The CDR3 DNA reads TGCAGCGTCCACCCTGGGGGGACTGAAGCTTTCTTT.

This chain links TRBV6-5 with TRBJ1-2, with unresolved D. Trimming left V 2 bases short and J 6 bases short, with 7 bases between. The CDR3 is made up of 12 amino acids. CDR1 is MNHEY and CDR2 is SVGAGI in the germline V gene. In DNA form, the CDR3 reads TGTGCCAGCAGTTACCTCGGCCATGGCTACACCTTC. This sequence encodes CASSYLGHGYTF.

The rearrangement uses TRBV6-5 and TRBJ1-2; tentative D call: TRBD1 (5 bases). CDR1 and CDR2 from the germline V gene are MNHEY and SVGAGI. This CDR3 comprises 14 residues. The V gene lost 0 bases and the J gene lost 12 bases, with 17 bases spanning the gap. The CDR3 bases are TGTGCCAGCAGTTACTCGCCTCAGGGATTTCAACACACCTTC. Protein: CASSYSPQGFQHTF.

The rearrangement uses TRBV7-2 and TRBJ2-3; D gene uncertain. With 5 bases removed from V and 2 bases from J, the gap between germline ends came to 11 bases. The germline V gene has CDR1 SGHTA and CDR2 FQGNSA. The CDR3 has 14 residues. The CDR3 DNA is TGTGCCAGCAGCCCCCGGAGACACACAGATACGCAGTATTTT. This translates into CASSPRRHTDTQYF.

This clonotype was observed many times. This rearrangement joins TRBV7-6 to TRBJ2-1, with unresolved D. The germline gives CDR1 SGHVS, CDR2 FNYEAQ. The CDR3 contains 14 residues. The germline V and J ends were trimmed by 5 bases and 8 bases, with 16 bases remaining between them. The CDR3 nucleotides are TGTGCCAGCAGCACGGGCCTACCTGGCCATGAGCAGTTCTTC. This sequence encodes CASSTGLPGHEQFF.